Listed below are T cell receptor beta chains from one sample, sequenced in a study of cytomegalovirus exposure and HLA in healthy donors. The table came from immunoSEQ multiplex PCR; TCRdb's copy has only in-frame clones and leaves some out. This table holds some 39,000 clones. Sequenced: PBMCs. The receptors stem from a woman in her 30s in good health and CMV-seropositive. Both conserved end residues are part of each CDR3. D genes are given only for firm matches. Clone size is shown for a subset of rows, as once, few, many or a class of expanded clone.

v_gene: TRBV7-2; d_gene: TRBD2; len: 16; abundance: .; j_gene: TRBJ2-5; CDR3nt: TGTGCCAGCAGCCCCGGTCGCGGGGGGGCCCAAGAGACCCAGTACTTC; CDR3aa: CASSPGRGGAQETQYF
v_gene: TRBV12-5; d_gene: .; len: 13; abundance: .; j_gene: TRBJ2-7; CDR3nt: TGTGCTAGTGGTTTGGTGGGGGCGGTCGAGCAGTACTTC; CDR3aa: CASGLVGAVEQYF
v_gene: TRBV6-5; d_gene: TRBD2; len: 14; abundance: .; j_gene: TRBJ2-3; CDR3nt: TGTGCCAGCAGTGACGGGGGGGCAGTAGATACGCAGTATTTT; CDR3aa: CASSDGGAVDTQYF
v_gene: TRBV29-1; d_gene: TRBD2; len: 13; abundance: .; j_gene: TRBJ2-7; CDR3nt: TGCAGCACTAGCGGGGGCTACCTTTACGAGCAGTACTTC; CDR3aa: CSTSGGYLYEQYF
v_gene: TRBV10-2; d_gene: .; len: 12; abundance: .; j_gene: TRBJ2-7; CDR3nt: TGCGCCAGCAGGCAGGGGCGGGTCGAGCAGTACTTC; CDR3aa: CASRQGRVEQYF
v_gene: TRBV19; d_gene: .; len: 14; abundance: .; j_gene: TRBJ1-1; CDR3nt: TGTGCCAGTAACATGCGGGGAGATTACACTGAAGCTTTCTTT; CDR3aa: CASNMRGDYTEAFF
v_gene: TRBV10-3; d_gene: .; len: 15; abundance: .; j_gene: TRBJ1-1; CDR3nt: TGTGCCATCAGTGACCCCGACAGGCAGGACACTGAAGCTTTCTTT; CDR3aa: CAISDPDRQDTEAFF
v_gene: TRBV18; d_gene: .; len: 15; abundance: .; j_gene: TRBJ1-1; CDR3nt: TGTGCCAGCTCACCGGCGCGGGGGCTTGGAACTGAAGCTTTCTTT; CDR3aa: CASSPARGLGTEAFF
v_gene: TRBV6-6; d_gene: .; len: 13; abundance: .; j_gene: TRBJ1-4; CDR3nt: TGTGCCAGCAGTTACGGCACAGCTAAAAAACTGTTTTTT; CDR3aa: CASSYGTAKKLFF
v_gene: TRBV27; d_gene: .; len: 13; abundance: .; j_gene: TRBJ2-2; CDR3nt: TGTGCCAGCCAGACAGCCAACACCGGGGAGCTGTTTTTT; CDR3aa: CASQTANTGELFF
v_gene: TRBV6-1; d_gene: .; len: 15; abundance: .; j_gene: TRBJ2-5; CDR3nt: TGTGCCAGCAGTGAACGAGGTTCCTCCAGAGAGACCCAGTACTTC; CDR3aa: CASSERGSSRETQYF
v_gene: TRBV4-1; d_gene: .; len: 13; abundance: .; j_gene: TRBJ1-1; CDR3nt: TGCGCCAGCAGCCAAGTGAGGGGGACTGAAGCTTTCTTT; CDR3aa: CASSQVRGTEAFF
v_gene: TRBV7-9; d_gene: .; len: 14; abundance: .; j_gene: TRBJ2-5; CDR3nt: TGTGCCAGCAGCTTACAGGGAACCCAAGAGACCCAGTACTTC; CDR3aa: CASSLQGTQETQYF
v_gene: TRBV6-6; d_gene: .; len: 12; abundance: .; j_gene: TRBJ2-5; CDR3nt: TGTGCCAGCAGTTCAGGGGAAGAGACCCAGTACTTC; CDR3aa: CASSSGEETQYF
v_gene: TRBV18; d_gene: .; len: 15; abundance: .; j_gene: TRBJ1-5; CDR3nt: TGTGCCAGCTCACCAGGTGGGCAGCCCGATCAGCCCCAGCATTTT; CDR3aa: CASSPGGQPDQPQHF
v_gene: TRBV6-1; d_gene: TRBD1; len: 15; abundance: .; j_gene: TRBJ1-1; CDR3nt: TGTGCCAGCAGTGAATCGAGACAGGGGTCCCCTGAAGCTTTCTTT; CDR3aa: CASSESRQGSPEAFF
v_gene: TRBV10-2; d_gene: TRBD1; len: 15; abundance: .; j_gene: TRBJ1-6; CDR3nt: TGCGCCAGCAGTACAGGGGGCACCTATAATTCACCCCTCCACTTT; CDR3aa: CASSTGGTYNSPLHF
v_gene: TRBV5-6; d_gene: TRBD1; len: 17; abundance: .; j_gene: TRBJ2-1; CDR3nt: TGTGCCAGCAGCCGTTTGACAGGGGGCGATTTTTACAATGAGCAGTTCTTC; CDR3aa: CASSRLTGGDFYNEQFF
v_gene: TRBV10-3; d_gene: .; len: 16; abundance: .; j_gene: TRBJ2-5; CDR3nt: TGTGCCATCAGTGAGTCGATAGGGGATGGTGGTAAGACCCAGTACTTC; CDR3aa: CAISESIGDGGKTQYF
v_gene: TRBV25-1; d_gene: .; len: 13; abundance: .; j_gene: TRBJ2-7; CDR3nt: TGTGCCAGCAGTGAATATAAGGCGGTTGAGCAGTACTTC; CDR3aa: CASSEYKAVEQYF
v_gene: TRBV19; d_gene: TRBD1; len: 16; abundance: .; j_gene: TRBJ1-5; CDR3nt: TGTGCCAGTAGTTCCAGGACAGGGGTGTTCGATCAGCCCCAGCATTTT; CDR3aa: CASSSRTGVFDQPQHF
v_gene: TRBV28; d_gene: TRBD1; len: 12; abundance: .; j_gene: TRBJ1-4; CDR3nt: TGTGCCAGCAGCGGACAGGATGAAAAACTGTTTTTT; CDR3aa: CASSGQDEKLFF
v_gene: TRBV2; d_gene: TRBD1; len: 14; abundance: .; j_gene: TRBJ2-7; CDR3nt: TGTGCCAGCAGCAAGGACAGGGGATTGAACGAGCAGTACTTC; CDR3aa: CASSKDRGLNEQYF
v_gene: TRBV2; d_gene: TRBD2; len: 15; abundance: .; j_gene: TRBJ2-5; CDR3nt: TGTGCCAGCAGTGAACTAGCGGGGGTGGAAGAGACCCAGTACTTC; CDR3aa: CASSELAGVEETQYF
v_gene: TRBV11-2; d_gene: TRBD1; len: 12; abundance: .; j_gene: TRBJ1-2; CDR3nt: TGTGCCAGCACCAGGACAGGGTGGGGCTACACCTTC; CDR3aa: CASTRTGWGYTF
v_gene: TRBV7-9; d_gene: TRBD1; len: 15; abundance: .; j_gene: TRBJ1-1; CDR3nt: TGTGCCAGCAGCACTCGACAGGGTTGGGACACTGAAGCTTTCTTT; CDR3aa: CASSTRQGWDTEAFF
v_gene: TRBV11-2; d_gene: .; len: 15; abundance: .; j_gene: TRBJ1-2; CDR3nt: TGTGCCAGCAGCCTAGGGGAGGGAACCGTTAGAGGCTACACCTTC; CDR3aa: CASSLGEGTVRGYTF
v_gene: TRBV5-3; d_gene: TRBD2; len: 15; abundance: .; j_gene: TRBJ2-1; CDR3nt: TGTGCCAGAAGCTCGAGCGGGGGAGATATCAATGAGCAGTTCTTC; CDR3aa: CARSSSGGDINEQFF
v_gene: TRBV2; d_gene: .; len: 14; abundance: .; j_gene: TRBJ2-7; CDR3nt: TGTGCCAGCAGTGAAAAATCCCCTTCCTACGAGCAGTACTTC; CDR3aa: CASSEKSPSYEQYF
v_gene: TRBV27; d_gene: .; len: 13; abundance: .; j_gene: TRBJ2-7; CDR3nt: TGTGCCAGCAGTAGGCCGGGTTCCTACGAGCAGTACTTC; CDR3aa: CASSRPGSYEQYF
v_gene: TRBV5-1; d_gene: .; len: 15; abundance: .; j_gene: TRBJ1-2; CDR3nt: TGCGCCAGCAGCCGAGCTTCAGGAACCCACTATGGCTACACCTTC; CDR3aa: CASSRASGTHYGYTF
v_gene: TRBV7-9; d_gene: .; len: 14; abundance: .; j_gene: TRBJ1-5; CDR3nt: TGTGCCAGCAGCCCGGGTCCCGTCGATCAGCCCCAGCATTTT; CDR3aa: CASSPGPVDQPQHF
v_gene: TRBV19; d_gene: .; len: 13; abundance: .; j_gene: TRBJ2-2; CDR3nt: TGTGCCAGTAGTCCGGGTTTTCTCGGGGAGCTGTTTTTT; CDR3aa: CASSPGFLGELFF
v_gene: TRBV7-9; d_gene: TRBD1; len: 16; abundance: .; j_gene: TRBJ1-2; CDR3nt: TGTGCCAGCAGCTTAGCAGCGGACAGGGACCACTATGGCTACACCTTC; CDR3aa: CASSLAADRDHYGYTF
v_gene: TRBV29-1; d_gene: TRBD2; len: 16; abundance: .; j_gene: TRBJ2-7; CDR3nt: TGCAGCGTTGGGCTAGCGGGGGCGCCGAGGGCAAACGAGCAGTACTTC; CDR3aa: CSVGLAGAPRANEQYF
v_gene: TRBV27; d_gene: .; len: 13; abundance: .; j_gene: TRBJ1-6; CDR3nt: TGTGCCAGCAGCCCAGGTCGTAATTCACCCCTCCACTTT; CDR3aa: CASSPGRNSPLHF
v_gene: TRBV11-3; d_gene: .; len: 14; abundance: .; j_gene: TRBJ1-1; CDR3nt: TGTGCCAGCAGCTTAGTTGGCCTGAACACTGAAGCTTTCTTT; CDR3aa: CASSLVGLNTEAFF
v_gene: TRBV4-1; d_gene: .; len: 15; abundance: .; j_gene: TRBJ1-5; CDR3nt: TGCGCCAGCAGCCAAGAAGGCCTCTCTAGGCAGCCCCAGCATTTT; CDR3aa: CASSQEGLSRQPQHF
v_gene: TRBV6-6; d_gene: TRBD1; len: 14; abundance: .; j_gene: TRBJ1-1; CDR3nt: TGTGCCAGCAGTTCGACAGGGGCCCCGACTGAAGCTTTCTTT; CDR3aa: CASSSTGAPTEAFF
v_gene: TRBV6-6; d_gene: .; len: 13; abundance: .; j_gene: TRBJ2-3; CDR3nt: TGTGCCAGCAGTTACGAGACTAGGGATACGCAGTATTTT; CDR3aa: CASSYETRDTQYF
v_gene: TRBV27; d_gene: TRBD1; len: 15; abundance: .; j_gene: TRBJ1-4; CDR3nt: TGTGCCAGCAGTTGGAAGGGGGCGCCTGGGGAAAAACTGTTTTTT; CDR3aa: CASSWKGAPGEKLFF
v_gene: TRBV12-5; d_gene: .; len: 15; abundance: .; j_gene: TRBJ1-1; CDR3nt: TGTGCTAGTGGTTTGGCTACGACTTCCCGGGGTGAAGCTTTCTTT; CDR3aa: CASGLATTSRGEAFF
v_gene: TRBV7-2; d_gene: .; len: 15; abundance: .; j_gene: TRBJ1-4; CDR3nt: TGTGCCAGCAGCTTAGCGCGGGGACGCCAAGAAAAACTGTTTTTT; CDR3aa: CASSLARGRQEKLFF
v_gene: TRBV5-1; d_gene: .; len: 14; abundance: .; j_gene: TRBJ1-4; CDR3nt: TGCGCCAGCAGCTTGGCAGGGGCTAATGAAAAACTGTTTTTT; CDR3aa: CASSLAGANEKLFF
v_gene: TRBV2; d_gene: .; len: 13; abundance: .; j_gene: TRBJ2-2; CDR3nt: TGTGCCAGCCACCCTAGGAACACCGGGGAGCTGTTTTTT; CDR3aa: CASHPRNTGELFF
v_gene: TRBV5-1; d_gene: TRBD1; len: 14; abundance: .; j_gene: TRBJ1-2; CDR3nt: TGCGCCAGCAGCATCGAACAGGGGGAGCATGGCTACACCTTC; CDR3aa: CASSIEQGEHGYTF
v_gene: TRBV7-9; d_gene: .; len: 14; abundance: .; j_gene: TRBJ1-1; CDR3nt: TGTGCCAGCAGCCATGAGTTAGGGGCACCCGAAGCTTTCTTT; CDR3aa: CASSHELGAPEAFF
v_gene: TRBV30; d_gene: .; len: 13; abundance: .; j_gene: TRBJ1-5; CDR3nt: TGTGCCTGGAGTCAAGGAGGCAATCAGCCCCAGCATTTT; CDR3aa: CAWSQGGNQPQHF
v_gene: TRBV4-2; d_gene: .; len: 14; abundance: medium-sized; j_gene: TRBJ1-5; CDR3nt: TGTGCCAGCAGCCAAAGGGAGAGAAATCAGCCCCAGCATTTT; CDR3aa: CASSQRERNQPQHF
v_gene: TRBV5-5; d_gene: .; len: 11; abundance: .; j_gene: TRBJ1-1; CDR3nt: TGTGCCAGCAGCATCTGGGGCGAAGCTTTCTTT; CDR3aa: CASSIWGEAFF